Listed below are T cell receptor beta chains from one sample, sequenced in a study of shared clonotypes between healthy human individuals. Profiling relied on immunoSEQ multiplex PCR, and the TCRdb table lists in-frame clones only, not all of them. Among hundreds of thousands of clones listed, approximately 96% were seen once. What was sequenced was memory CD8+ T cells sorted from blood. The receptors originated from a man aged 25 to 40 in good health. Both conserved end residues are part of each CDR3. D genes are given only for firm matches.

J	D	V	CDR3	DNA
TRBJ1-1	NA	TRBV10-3	CAIRGNTEAFF	TGTGCCATCAGGGGGAACACTGAAGCTTTCTTT
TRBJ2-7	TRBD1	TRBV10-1	CASRIPGQGYEQYF	TGCGCCAGCAGGATCCCGGGACAGGGTTACGAGCAGTACTTC
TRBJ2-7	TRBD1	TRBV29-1	CSVVVTGDSYEQYF	TGCAGCGTTGTGGTGACAGGGGACTCCTACGAGCAGTACTTC
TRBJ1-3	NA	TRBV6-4	CARDLRGERYTIYF	TGTGCCAGGGACCTTAGGGGGGAGAGATACACCATATATTTT
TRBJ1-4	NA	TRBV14	CASSRLPWSEKLFF	TGTGCCAGCAGCCGGCTGCCATGGAGCGAAAAACTGTTTTTT
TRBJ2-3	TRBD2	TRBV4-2	CASSQSPGLAGDTDTQYF	TGTGCCAGCAGCCAAAGCCCGGGACTAGCGGGAGACACAGATACGCAGTATTTT
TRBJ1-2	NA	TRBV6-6	CASSSENYGYTF	TGTGCCAGCAGTTCAGAGAACTATGGCTACACCTTC
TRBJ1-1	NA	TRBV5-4	CASSFLVGNTEAFF	TGTGCCAGCAGCTTTCTTGTCGGGAACACTGAAGCTTTCTTT
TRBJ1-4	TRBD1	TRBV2	CASIRDRVGEKLFF	TGTGCCAGCATACGGGACAGGGTAGGAGAAAAACTGTTTTTT
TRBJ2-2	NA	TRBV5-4	CASSLPGTANTGELFF	TGTGCCAGCAGCCTACCCGGGACCGCCAACACCGGGGAGCTGTTTTTT
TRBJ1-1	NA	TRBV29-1	CSVEVQLYTEAFF	TGCAGCGTTGAAGTGCAGTTGTACACTGAAGCTTTCTTT